These T cell receptor beta chains were read from a single sample in a study of T-cell memory formation after mild COVID-19. Via MiXCR, TCRdb re-called the 5' RACE reads, giving one row per CDR3 protein. In the table there are about 300,000 distinct CDR3 sequences, less than 20% of which are singletons. Specimen: PBMCs or a T cell subset sorted from them (not recorded which). These receptors were taken from a man younger than 30 who had mild COVID-19 (a few samples of this study predate the infection). Cell type and time point are not known. CDR3s include the opening cysteine and the closing phenylalanine or tryptophan. The D gene is left open where the match is weak. For some rows the clone size is stated as once, few or many, or as a class when expanded; others skip it.

NA	TRBV19	TRBD1	TRBJ2-2	TGTGCCAGTAGTTCAAGGGGGCTGAGCACCGGGGAGCTGTTTTTT	CASSSRGLSTGELFF
NA	TRBV5-1	TRBD2	TRBJ2-3	TGCGCCAGCAGCTTCGTGACTAGCGGCTTTACAGATACGCAGTATTTT	CASSFVTSGFTDTQYF
many	TRBV7-6	TRBD2	TRBJ2-5	TGTGCCAGCAGCTTACCCCTAGCGGGGGGGATTCAAGAGACCCAGTACTTC	CASSLPLAGGIQETQYF
few	TRBV3-1	NA	TRBJ2-1	TGTGCCAGCAGCCAGACAGCGTCCTACAATGAGCAGTTCTTC	CASSQTASYNEQFF
few	TRBV5-6	NA	TRBJ1-1	TGTGCCAGCAGCCCGGACAGCGCTCGATCGAACACTGAAGCTTTCTTT	CASSPDSARSNTEAFF
NA	TRBV3-1	TRBD1	TRBJ1-6	TGTGCCAGCAGCCAAGGGCCCGGGACAGGGCAATCACCCCTCCACTTT	CASSQGPGTGQSPLHF
NA	TRBV12-3/TRBV12-4	NA	TRBJ1-2	TGTGCCAGCAGTTCCCGGACGGCTAACTATGGCTACACCTTC	CASSSRTANYGYTF
NA	TRBV7-2	NA	TRBJ1-1	TGTGCCAGCAGCTTTTCCCGGGAAGCTTTCTTT	CASSFSREAFF
few	TRBV7-8	TRBD1	TRBJ2-7	TGTGCCAGCAGCCACGGACAGGGAGCCTCCTACGAGCAGTACTTC	CASSHGQGASYEQYF
NA	TRBV7-2	NA	TRBJ1-2	TGTGCCAGCAGCTTAGCGGGAAGGGGCTACACCTTC	CASSLAGRGYTF
few	TRBV27	NA	TRBJ2-1	TGTGCCAGCAGCACCATCGGCGGTAGCTCCTACAATGAGCAGTTCTTC	CASSTIGGSSYNEQFF
many	TRBV7-6	NA	TRBJ1-1	TGTGCCAGCAGCTTAGGGGTAACAGGGTTGAACACTGAAGCTTTCTTT	CASSLGVTGLNTEAFF
many	TRBV5-1	TRBD2	TRBJ2-1	TGCGCCAGCAGCCTCGGCGGGGCGGGGGGATATGAGCAGTTCTTC	CASSLGGAGGYEQFF
many	TRBV4-3	NA	TRBJ2-3	TGCGCCAGCAGCCAAGATCTATCCGTTGGGAGTGATACGCAGTATTTT	CASSQDLSVGSDTQYF
NA	TRBV29-1	TRBD1	TRBJ2-7	TGCAGCGTTGCTAGAAGATGGTTAGAGGTTGTCGGGACAGGGACGTTCTACGAGCAGTACTTC	CSVARRWLEVVGTGTFYEQYF
NA	TRBV10-3	NA	TRBJ1-5	TGTGCCATCAGTGACGGGGGCGCGGGTGGCAATCAGCCCCAGCATTTT	CAISDGGAGGNQPQHF
few	TRBV5-1	NA	TRBJ2-5	TGCGCCAGCAGCTTGGCCGCAGGGGAAGAGACCCAGTACTTC	CASSLAAGEETQYF
NA	TRBV7-9	NA	TRBJ2-3	TGTGCCAGCAGCTTCGATCAGGGAGATACGCAGTATTTT	CASSFDQGDTQYF
NA	TRBV2	NA	TRBJ2-1	TGTGCCAGCAGTGTCGGCAGCTACTCCTACAATGAGCAGTTCTTC	CASSVGSYSYNEQFF
NA	TRBV5-5	NA	TRBJ2-5	TGTGCCAGCAGCTTGGGTTACCTCCAAGAGACCCAGTACTTC	CASSLGYLQETQYF
once	TRBV6-5	TRBD1	TRBJ2-1	TGTGCCAGCAGTTACGACAGGGGGAATGAGCAGTTCTTC	CASSYDRGNEQFF
few	TRBV6-2/TRBV6-3	NA	TRBJ1-5	TGCGCCAGCAGGACAGATAGCAATCAGCCCCAGCATTTT	CASRTDSNQPQHF
once	TRBV6-5	NA	TRBJ2-3	TGTGCCAGCAGACCCCTCGTGGAGCGAACGCAGTATTTT	CASRPLVERTQYF
few	TRBV7-2	NA	TRBJ2-5	TGTGCCAGCAGCTTAGCTAGCGGCCCCCGTGAGACCCAGTACTTC	CASSLASGPRETQYF
NA	TRBV29-1	NA	TRBJ2-3	TGCAGCGAACGGGACGGAGGCACAGATACGCAGTATTTT	CSERDGGTDTQYF
few	TRBV29-1	NA	TRBJ2-7	TGCAGCGTTGAGTCCGCGCAGGGGGGCAACTACTACGAGCAGTACTTC	CSVESAQGGNYYEQYF
NA	TRBV5-1	NA	TRBJ2-1	TGCGCCAGCAGCTTGGGCGTACCCAATGAGCAGTTCTTC	CASSLGVPNEQFF
few	TRBV11-2	NA	TRBJ1-1	TGTGCCAGCAGATTGGGGGGCCCGAACACTGAAGCTTTCTTT	CASRLGGPNTEAFF
NA	TRBV27	NA	TRBJ1-6	TGTGCCAGCAGTTTTCAGGGCAGGGATAATTCACCCCTCCACTTT	CASSFQGRDNSPLHF
few	TRBV20-1	NA	TRBJ2-1	TGCAGTGCTATCCCCCCGAGCAGGGTCGATGAGCAGTTCTTC	CSAIPPSRVDEQFF
NA	TRBV4-1	TRBD2	TRBJ2-5	TGCGCCAGCAGCCAGACTACCGCTAGCGGCGGCGAACAAGAGACCCAGTACTTC	CASSQTTASGGEQETQYF
few	TRBV7-9	NA	TRBJ2-1	TGTGCCAGCAGCTTAAGTCAGGCGGACAATGAGCAGTTCTTC	CASSLSQADNEQFF
NA	TRBV2	TRBD1	TRBJ2-2	TGTGCCAGCAGTGCCCGGACAGGGGGTCTTGGGGAGCTGTTTTTT	CASSARTGGLGELFF
NA	TRBV9	NA	TRBJ2-5	TGTGCCAGCAGCGCCACCCAAGAGACCCAGTACTTC	CASSATQETQYF
NA	TRBV20-1	TRBD1	TRBJ1-6	TGCAGTGCTTCTCCGACAGGGTTGGCGCCCCTCCACTTT	CSASPTGLAPLHF
NA	TRBV29-1	NA	TRBJ2-3	TGCACTACAGATACGCAGTATTTT	CTTDTQYF
NA	TRBV29-1	NA	TRBJ2-5	TGCAGCGTTATGGACGGCTCGCAAGAGACCCAGTACTTC	CSVMDGSQETQYF
few	TRBV9	NA	TRBJ2-6	TGTGCCAGCAGCCCCGCGGCGCTCTCTGGGGCCAACGTCCTGACTTTC	CASSPAALSGANVLTF
NA	TRBV6-5	TRBD1	TRBJ2-5	TGTGCCAGCAGTTACGGAACAGGGGGAGAGACCCAGTACTTC	CASSYGTGGETQYF
NA	TRBV7-9	TRBD2	TRBJ2-5	TGTGCCAGCAGCGCCAGACTACTTCCGGGGGGAAAAATTCAAGAGACCCAGTACTTC	CASSARLLPGGKIQETQYF
NA	TRBV7-6	TRBD1	TRBJ2-2	TGTGCCAGCTCACTTGGACAGGGCATCTTTCGCACCGGGGAGCTGTTTTTT	CASSLGQGIFRTGELFF
few	TRBV18	NA	TRBJ2-1	TGTGCCAGCTCACCACAGAGCAGGAATGAGCAGTTCTTC	CASSPQSRNEQFF
few	TRBV7-9	TRBD1	TRBJ2-1	TGTGCCAGCAGAAGAGTGGGACAGGGCGTGAATGAGCAGTTCTTC	CASRRVGQGVNEQFF
NA	TRBV20-1	TRBD1	TRBJ1-1	TGCAGTCCTTACAGGGGTAATGAAGCTTTCTTT	CSPYRGNEAFF
NA	TRBV11-2	NA	TRBJ2-3	TGTGCCAGCAGCTTAGTTCCTTTGGGGACAGATACGCAGTATTTT	CASSLVPLGTDTQYF
few	TRBV7-2	TRBD2	TRBJ2-1	TGTGCCAGCAGCTTACGGGCTAGCGGGTCCTACAATGAGCAGTTCTTC	CASSLRASGSYNEQFF
NA	TRBV12-3/TRBV12-4	NA	TRBJ1-2	TGTGCCAGCAGTTTAGCTTTATTACAACTATATGGAGGCTACACCTTC	CASSLALLQLYGGYTF
NA	TRBV24-1	TRBD2	TRBJ2-3	TGTGCCACCAGTGACCGAAGCGGGGGCACGGGGGATACGCAGTATTTT	CATSDRSGGTGDTQYF
NA	TRBV5-5	TRBD1	TRBJ2-2	TGTGCCAGCAGCTGGGGACAGGGATCTGCATCCGGGGAGCTGTTTTTT	CASSWGQGSASGELFF
few	TRBV12-3/TRBV12-4	NA	TRBJ2-3	TGTGCCAGCAGTTTAAGGAGAGATACGCAGTATTTT	CASSLRRDTQYF